This T cell receptor (beta chain) originates from a study of blood T cell repertoires in COVID-19. V lost 6 bases and J lost 0, with 18 bases in between. The V gene's germline CDR1 is SGHVS and CDR2 FQNEAQ. This CDR3 has 17 amino acids. This clone was seen once. Assay used: immunoSEQ multiplex PCR; TCRdb lists only in-frame clones, some missing. The table shows 150,000 or so clones, with about 86% occurring only once. The rearrangement links TRBV7-8 to TRBJ2-1; D remains unclear. The receptor was isolated from a man aged 50-59 years with active or convalescent COVID-19. Sequenced: peripheral blood. As DNA, the CDR3 is TGTGCCAGCAGTTGGGCCGAGAATATTCACTCCTACAATGAGCAGTTCTTC. Its protein is CASSWAENIHSYNEQFF.